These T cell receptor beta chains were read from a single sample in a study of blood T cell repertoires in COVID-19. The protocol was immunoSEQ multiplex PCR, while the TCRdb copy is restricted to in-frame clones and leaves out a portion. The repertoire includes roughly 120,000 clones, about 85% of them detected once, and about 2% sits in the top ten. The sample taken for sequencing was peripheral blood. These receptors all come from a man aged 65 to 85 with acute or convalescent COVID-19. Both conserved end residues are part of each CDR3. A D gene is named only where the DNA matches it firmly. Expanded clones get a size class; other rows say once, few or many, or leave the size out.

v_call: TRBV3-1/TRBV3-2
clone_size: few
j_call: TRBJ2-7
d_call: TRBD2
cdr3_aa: CASGTSGLYEQYF
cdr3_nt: TGTGCCAGCGGGACTAGCGGACTTTACGAGCAGTACTTC

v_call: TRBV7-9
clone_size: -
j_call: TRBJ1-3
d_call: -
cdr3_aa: CASSRLDTHSGNTIYF
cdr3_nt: TGTGCCAGCAGCCGATTAGACACTCACTCTGGAAACACCATATATTTT

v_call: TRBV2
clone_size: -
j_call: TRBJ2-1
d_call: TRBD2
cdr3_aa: CASSSGGRYNEQFF
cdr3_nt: TGTGCCAGCTCTAGCGGGGGAAGATACAATGAGCAGTTCTTC

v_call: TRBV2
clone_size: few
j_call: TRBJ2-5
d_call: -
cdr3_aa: CASSPGQVQETQYF
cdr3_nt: TGTGCCAGCAGCCCGGGACAAGTCCAAGAGACCCAGTACTTC

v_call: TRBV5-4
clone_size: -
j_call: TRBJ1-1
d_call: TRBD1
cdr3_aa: CASSPGQGGTTEAFF
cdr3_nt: TGTGCCAGCAGCCCGGGACAGGGAGGGACCACTGAAGCTTTCTTT

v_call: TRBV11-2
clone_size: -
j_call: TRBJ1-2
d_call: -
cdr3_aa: CASSYRTESGYTF
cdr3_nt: TGTGCCAGCAGCTACCGGACAGAGTCAGGCTACACCTTC

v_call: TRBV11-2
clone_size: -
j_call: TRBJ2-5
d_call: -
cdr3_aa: CASSPTREETQYF
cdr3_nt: TGTGCCAGCAGCCCCACCCGGGAAGAGACCCAGTACTTC

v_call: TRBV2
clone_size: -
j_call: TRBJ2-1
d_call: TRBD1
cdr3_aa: CASSGQGAMGEQFF
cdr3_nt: TGTGCCAGCAGTGGACAGGGGGCAATGGGAGAGCAGTTCTTC

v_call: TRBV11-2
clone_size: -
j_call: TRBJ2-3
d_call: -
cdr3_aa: CASRRPSTDTQYF
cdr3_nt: TGTGCCAGCAGGCGCCCTAGCACAGATACGCAGTATTTT

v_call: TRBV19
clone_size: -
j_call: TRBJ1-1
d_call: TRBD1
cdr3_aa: CASTSSGGSGEAFF
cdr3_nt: TGTGCCAGTACCTCTTCAGGGGGGTCGGGTGAAGCTTTCTTT

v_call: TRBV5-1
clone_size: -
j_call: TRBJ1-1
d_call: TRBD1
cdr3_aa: CATKGQMNTEAFF
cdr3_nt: TGCGCCACCAAGGGACAGATGAACACTGAAGCTTTCTTT

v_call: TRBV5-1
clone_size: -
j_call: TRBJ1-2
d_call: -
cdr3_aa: CASSLEGYGGYTF
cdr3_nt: TGCGCCAGCAGCTTGGAGGGGTACGGGGGCTACACCTTC

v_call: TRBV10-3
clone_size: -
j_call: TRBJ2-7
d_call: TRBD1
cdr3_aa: CAIRGTGYEQYF
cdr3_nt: TGTGCCATCAGGGGGACAGGGTACGAGCAGTACTTC

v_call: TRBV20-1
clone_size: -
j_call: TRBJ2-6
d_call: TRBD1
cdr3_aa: CSASLLMDRGITGANVLTF
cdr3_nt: TGCAGTGCTAGTCTACTAATGGACAGGGGGATCACTGGGGCCAACGTCCTGACTTTC

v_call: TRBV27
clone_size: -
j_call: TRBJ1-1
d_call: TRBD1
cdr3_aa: CASSLGQVNTEAFF
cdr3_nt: TGTGCCAGCAGTTTAGGACAGGTGAACACTGAAGCTTTCTTT

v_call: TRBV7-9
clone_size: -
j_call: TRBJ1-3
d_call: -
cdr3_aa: CASSLGNTIYF
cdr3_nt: TGTGCCAGCAGCCTAGGAAACACCATATATTTT

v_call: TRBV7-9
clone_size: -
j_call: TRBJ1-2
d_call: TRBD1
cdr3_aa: CASSWTGAEGFYGYTF
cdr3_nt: TGTGCCAGCAGCTGGACAGGGGCCGAGGGTTTCTATGGCTACACCTTC

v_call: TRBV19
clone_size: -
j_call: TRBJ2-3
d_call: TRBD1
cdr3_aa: CASSTRTGGDTQYF
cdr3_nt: TGTGCCAGTAGTACCCGGACAGGGGGAGATACGCAGTATTTT

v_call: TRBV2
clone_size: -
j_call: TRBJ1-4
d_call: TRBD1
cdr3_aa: CATRQGSSTNEKLFF
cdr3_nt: TGTGCCACAAGACAGGGGTCATCAACTAATGAAAAACTGTTTTTT

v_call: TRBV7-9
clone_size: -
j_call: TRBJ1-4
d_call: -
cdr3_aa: CASSRQYSTNEKLFF
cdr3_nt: TGTGCCAGCAGTCGACAGTACTCAACTAATGAAAAACTGTTTTTT

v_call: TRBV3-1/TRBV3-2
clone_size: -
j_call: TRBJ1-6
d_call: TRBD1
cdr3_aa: CASGQAVPSPLHF
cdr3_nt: TGTGCCAGTGGACAGGCCGTACCTTCACCCCTCCACTTT

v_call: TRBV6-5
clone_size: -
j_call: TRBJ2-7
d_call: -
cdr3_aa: CASSYAGSWSYEQYF
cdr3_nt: TGTGCCAGCAGTTACGCCGGTTCGTGGTCCTACGAGCAGTACTTC

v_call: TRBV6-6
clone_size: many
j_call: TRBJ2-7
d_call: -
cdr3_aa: CASSPHTDRPGEQYF
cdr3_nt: TGTGCCAGCAGCCCCCACACGGACAGACCGGGGGAGCAGTACTTC

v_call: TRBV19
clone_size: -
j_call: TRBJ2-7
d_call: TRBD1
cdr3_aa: CASTKGTGPYEQYF
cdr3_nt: TGTGCCAGTACTAAAGGGACAGGTCCCTACGAGCAGTACTTC

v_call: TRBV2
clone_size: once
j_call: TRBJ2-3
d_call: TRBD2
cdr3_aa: CASSPLAGGLTDTQYF
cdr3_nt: TGTGCCAGCAGTCCCCTAGCGGGGGGACTCACAGATACGCAGTATTTT

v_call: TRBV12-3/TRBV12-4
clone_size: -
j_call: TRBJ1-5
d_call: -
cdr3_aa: CASTFSSNQPQHF
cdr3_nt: TGTGCCAGCACTTTCAGTAGCAATCAGCCCCAGCATTTT

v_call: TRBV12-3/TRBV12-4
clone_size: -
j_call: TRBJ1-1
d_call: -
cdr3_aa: CASSFGRFSEAFF
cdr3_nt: TGTGCCAGCAGTTTTGGGCGTTTTTCCGAAGCTTTCTTT

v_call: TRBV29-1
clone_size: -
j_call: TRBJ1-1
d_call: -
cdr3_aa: CSVKDSPEAFF
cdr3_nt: TGCAGCGTAAAGGACTCGCCTGAAGCTTTCTTT

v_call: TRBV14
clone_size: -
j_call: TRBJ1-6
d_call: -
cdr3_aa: CASSPAQGYLNSPLHF
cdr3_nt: TGTGCCAGCAGCCCAGCACAGGGTTACTTAAATTCACCCCTCCACTTT

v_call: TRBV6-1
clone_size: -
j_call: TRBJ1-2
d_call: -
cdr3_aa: CASSESGPGGYTF
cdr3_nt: TGTGCCAGCAGTGAATCCGGTCCCGGGGGCTACACCTTC

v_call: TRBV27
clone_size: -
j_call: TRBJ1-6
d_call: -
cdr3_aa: CASSFSNSPLHF
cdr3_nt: TGTGCCAGCAGTTTCAGTAATTCACCCCTCCACTTT

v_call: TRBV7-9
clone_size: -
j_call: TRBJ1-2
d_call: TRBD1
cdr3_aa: CASSARDRAFYGYTF
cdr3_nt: TGTGCCAGCAGCGCCCGGGACAGGGCTTTTTATGGCTACACCTTC

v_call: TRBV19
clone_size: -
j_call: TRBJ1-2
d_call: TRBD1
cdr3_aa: CASSPRDRGLVYTF
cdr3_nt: TGTGCCAGTAGTCCTCGGGACAGGGGACTCGTCTACACCTTC

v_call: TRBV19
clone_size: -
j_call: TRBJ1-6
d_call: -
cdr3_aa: CASSSYRERNSPLHF
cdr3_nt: TGTGCCAGTAGTTCCTACAGGGAGCGGAATTCACCCCTCCACTTT

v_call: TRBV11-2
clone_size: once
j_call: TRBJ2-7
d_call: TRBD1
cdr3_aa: CASSLGYGQGATHYEQYF
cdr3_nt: TGTGCCAGCAGCTTAGGCTACGGACAGGGGGCGACGCACTACGAGCAGTACTTC

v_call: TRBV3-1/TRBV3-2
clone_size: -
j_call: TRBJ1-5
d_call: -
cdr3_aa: CASSQGGDRPQHF
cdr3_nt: TGTGCCAGCAGCCAAGGGGGTGACAGGCCCCAGCATTTT

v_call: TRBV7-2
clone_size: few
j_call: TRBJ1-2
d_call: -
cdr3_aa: CASSFAGVPTF
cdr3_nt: TGTGCCAGCAGCTTCGCAGGGGTCCCCACCTTC

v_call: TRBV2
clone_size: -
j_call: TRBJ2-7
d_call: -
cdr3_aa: CASSGLEYEQYF
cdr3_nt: TGTGCCAGCAGTGGCCTAGAGTACGAGCAGTACTTC

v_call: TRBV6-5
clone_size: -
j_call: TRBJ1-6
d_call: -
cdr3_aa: CASSYSISTANSPLHF
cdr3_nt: TGTGCCAGCAGTTACTCTATCAGCACAGCTAATTCACCCCTCCACTTT

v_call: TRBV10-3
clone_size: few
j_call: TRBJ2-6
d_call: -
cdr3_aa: CAIKQDTGANVLTF
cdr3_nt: TGTGCCATCAAACAGGATACTGGGGCCAACGTCCTGACTTTC

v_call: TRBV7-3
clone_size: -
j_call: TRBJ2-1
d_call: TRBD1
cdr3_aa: CASSQGQLEEQFF
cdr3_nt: TGTGCCAGCAGCCAGGGACAGTTGGAGGAGCAGTTCTTC

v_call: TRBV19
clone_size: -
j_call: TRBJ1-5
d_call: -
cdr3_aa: CASTNGAGAQPQHF
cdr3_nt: TGTGCCAGTACCAATGGGGCCGGAGCTCAGCCCCAGCATTTT

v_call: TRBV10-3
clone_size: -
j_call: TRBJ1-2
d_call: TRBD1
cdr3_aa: CAIGTGGGYGYTF
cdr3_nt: TGTGCCATAGGGACAGGGGGCGGCTATGGCTACACCTTC

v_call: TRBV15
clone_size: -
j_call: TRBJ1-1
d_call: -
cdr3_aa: CATSRVGQWNTEAFF
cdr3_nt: TGTGCCACCAGCAGAGTGGGACAATGGAACACTGAAGCTTTCTTT

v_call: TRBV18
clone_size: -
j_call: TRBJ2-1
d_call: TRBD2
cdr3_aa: CASSPGLAGGSSYNEQFF
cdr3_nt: TGTGCCAGCTCGCCTGGACTAGCGGGGGGTAGCTCCTACAATGAGCAGTTCTTC

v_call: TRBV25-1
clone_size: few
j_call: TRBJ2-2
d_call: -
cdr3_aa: CASSEWTSNTGELFF
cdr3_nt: TGTGCCAGCAGTGAGTGGACATCGAACACCGGGGAGCTGTTTTTT

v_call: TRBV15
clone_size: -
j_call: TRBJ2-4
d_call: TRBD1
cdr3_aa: CATSRDRGRVQYF
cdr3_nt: TGTGCCACCAGCAGAGACAGGGGGCGCGTTCAGTACTTC

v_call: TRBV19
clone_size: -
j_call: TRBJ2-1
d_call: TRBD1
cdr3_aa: CASSIQDRGSEQFF
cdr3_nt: TGTGCCAGTAGTATCCAGGACAGGGGGTCAGAGCAGTTCTTC

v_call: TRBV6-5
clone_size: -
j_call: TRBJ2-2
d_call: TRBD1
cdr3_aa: CASSLQGVGELFF
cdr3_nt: TGTGCCAGCAGTCTACAGGGGGTCGGGGAGCTGTTTTTT

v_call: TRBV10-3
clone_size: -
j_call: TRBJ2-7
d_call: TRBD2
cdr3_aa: CACGGDSYEQYF
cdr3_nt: TGTGCCTGCGGGGGGGACTCCTACGAGCAGTACTTC

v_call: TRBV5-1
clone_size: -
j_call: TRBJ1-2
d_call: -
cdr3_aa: CASSLAQGRYGYTF
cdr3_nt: TGCGCCAGCAGCTTGGCACAGGGAAGATATGGCTACACCTTC

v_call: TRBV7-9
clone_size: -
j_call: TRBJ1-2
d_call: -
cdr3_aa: CASSQTGSWGYTF
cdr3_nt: TGTGCCAGCAGCCAAACAGGGTCCTGGGGCTACACCTTC

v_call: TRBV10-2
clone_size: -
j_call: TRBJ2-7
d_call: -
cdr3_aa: CASRAGQGQYF
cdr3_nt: TGCGCCAGCAGGGCCGGGCAGGGGCAGTACTTC